This T cell receptor (beta chain) stems from a study of cytomegalovirus exposure and HLA in healthy donors. Study-wide points: The study designated around 150 TCR beta chains cytomegalovirus-associated.

A word on this clone: Its antigen remains unknown.

In the PCR, 60 Vbeta and 13 Jbeta primers were used. Sequencing was performed with immunoSEQ multiplex PCR; in TCRdb, only in-frame clones are kept and a portion is missing. The table shows about 190,000 clones, with around 86% occurring only once. CDR1 and CDR2 (germline): SNHLY, FYNNEI. Trimming removed 6 bases from V and 0 bases from J; junction bases left unmatched: 8. The CDR3 loop spans 17 amino acids. The sample comprised PBMCs. V is TRBV2 and J is TRBJ1-4, with TRBD1 matching over 9 bases. The sequence was collected from a man in his forties in good health and CMV-seropositive. Here the CDR3 DNA reads TGTGCCAGCAGCGTCCCGGGACAGGGTACAACTAATGAAAAACTGTTTTTT. Translated, it gives CASSVPGQGTTNEKLFF.